Below are 20 T cell receptor beta chains sequenced from a single sample in a study of T-cell reconstitution after alpha-beta-depleted transplantation in children (dated by TCRdb to about 2016). Libraries were made using PCR. Sequencing relied on an Illumina HiSeq 2500. TCR libraries were prepared with molecular barcoding, using unique molecular identifiers to normalize TCRbeta repertoire quantification. The public sequencing data were trimmed at Q25 with fastp and processed into clonotypes with MiXCR by TCRdb, which kept only in-frame beta chains. Rows with a matching CDR3 protein are joined into one entry that keeps the most common DNA and genes. In all, the sample holds about 270,000 distinct CDR3 sequences, and about a tenth of those were seen once. Jointly, the top ten make up 9.5% to 13% of the sample. The specimen comprised PBMCs from the stem cell graft donor, sampled from the stem cell graft. Receptor source: a human donor who donated a stem cell graft to a child with SCID.

The chain recombines TRBV20-1 with TRBJ1-5; the match to TRBD1 covers 9 bases. J was trimmed by 6 bases and V by 3 bases; bases with no gene match: 6. The CDR3 is 14 amino acids. Germline V gene data show CDR1 as DFQATT and CDR2 as SNEGSKA (reference sequence). CDR3 DNA: TGCAGTGCTAGGCCGGGACAGGGAGGTCAGCCCCAGCATTTT. Translating it yields CSARPGQGGQPQHF.

This clonotype has more than one count but fewer than ten. The chain combines TRBV7-9 with TRBJ1-2, with D perhaps TRBD1 (5 bases). Germline V CDR1 and CDR2: SEHNR, FQNEAQ (reference sequence). The CDR3 runs to 13 residues. V dropped 5 bases and J dropped 8 bases, with 15 bases sitting between them. CDR3 bases: TGTGCCAGCAGCCCCGGAGGGGCTCGCGGCTACACCTTC. As protein: CASSPGGARGYTF.

This clonotype showed up just a few times. This chain joins TRBV5-6 and TRBJ2-1, with TRBD2 as a possible D gene (7 bases). V was trimmed by 6 bases and J by 8 bases, leaving 21 bases between them. The CDR3 is made up of 15 amino acids. Germline-derived CDR1 and CDR2 are SGHDT and YYEEEE. CDR3 loop: CASTLTGGGVDEQFF. CDR3 sequence (DNA): TGTGCCAGCACCTTAACGGGGGGCGGTGTCGATGAGCAGTTCTTC.

About this clonotype: Just one base apart from a much larger clone, this may be a read error. The chain employs TRBV11-2 and TRBJ2-1, with D hard to call. The ends were cut back, 5 bases at V and 3 bases at J, with 5 bases in the middle. The CDR3 is 12 residues long. Germline lookup yields CDR1 SGHAT and CDR2 FQNNGV. For the CDR3, the DNA is TGTGCCAGCAGCCCCAACTACAATGAGCAGTTCTTC. Its protein product is CASSPNYNEQFF.

This clonotype has just a few counts. The chain combines TRBV10-2 with TRBJ1-1, with D unclear. Per germline, CDR1 WSHSY and CDR2 SAAADI. This CDR3 is 14 amino acids long. With 6 bases removed from V and 6 bases from J, the gap between germline ends came to 17 bases. In DNA, the CDR3 is TGCGCCAGCAGGACTACGGTGGCTGGAGCTGAAGCTTTCTTT. Translated: CASRTTVAGAEAFF.

A few counts support this clonotype. The V and J genes are TRBV24-1 and TRBJ2-1, with 11 positions matching TRBD1. CDR1 and CDR2 (germline): KGHDR, SFDVKD. This CDR3 is 17 amino acids long. V lost 2 bases, J lost 6 bases, and 8 bases stayed unmatched. This chain's CDR3 is CATSDSSGTGGLNEQFF. The CDR3 nucleotides are TGTGCCACCAGTGATTCCTCCGGGACAGGGGGTCTCAATGAGCAGTTCTTC.

In its sample, this clonotype was seen a few times. A read error may be the cause here, since a much bigger clone is one base away. The chain recombines TRBV27 with TRBJ2-2; D may correspond to TRBD1 or TRBD2 (5 bases each). This CDR3 has 14 residues. Germline assignment: CDR1 MNHEY and CDR2 SMNVEV (reference sequence). CDR3 in amino acids: CASSFGVGTVELFF. CDR3 nucleotide sequence: TGTGCCAGCAGTTTCGGGGTAGGGACCGTGGAGCTGTTTTTT.

The chain links TRBV24-1 to TRBJ2-3, with D unclear. Germline V CDR1 and CDR2: KGHDR, SFDVKD. Trimming shortened V by 5 bases and J by 0 bases, and 2 bases separated the two germline ends. The CDR3 sequence is 12 residues long. DNA for the CDR3: TGTGCCACCAGTGGAAGCACAGATACGCAGTATTTT. Residues: CATSGSTDTQYF.

The rearrangement joins TRBV7-3 to TRBJ2-2; D is possibly TRBD2 (5 bases). CDR3 length: 14 residues. V shed 4 bases and J shed 6 bases, with 12 bases lying between them. Germline V gene lookup returns CDR1 SGHTA and CDR2 FQGTGA. CDR3 amino acids: CASSSLASSGELFF. The DNA for the CDR3 is TGTGCCAGCAGCTCCCTAGCTAGCTCCGGGGAGCTGTTTTTT.

This clonotype was seen many times. This chain links TRBV11-3 with TRBJ2-1; D is undetermined. This CDR3 contains 13 residues. Germline CDR1 and CDR2: SGHNT and YENEEA. Trimming took off 5 bases at V and 8 bases at J, with 13 bases between the two ends. Here the CDR3 reads CASSPDNVHEQFF. The CDR3 DNA sequence: TGTGCCAGCAGCCCCGATAACGTCCATGAGCAGTTCTTC.

This clonotype was seen more than once but under ten times. This chain connects TRBV10-3 to TRBJ1-5; D possibly corresponds to TRBD1 (5 bases). The V end was cut by 2 bases, the J end by 2 bases, with 7 bases between. Germline V gene data show CDR1 as ENHRY and CDR2 as SYGVKD. The CDR3 length is 14 residues. Written as DNA, the CDR3 is TGTGCCATCAGTGAGGGGGACGGCAATCAGCCCCAGCATTTT. Translating it yields CAISEGDGNQPQHF.

This clonotype came up a few times. This chain joins TRBV20-1 and TRBJ2-3; 10 bases map to TRBD1. V shed 3 bases and J 4 bases; nucleotides not matched to a gene: 10. The CDR3 totals 16 residues. The germline V gene encodes CDR1 DFQATT and CDR2 SNEGSKA (reference sequence). CDR3 loop: CSASSIGTGAPDTQYF. The DNA for the CDR3 is TGCAGTGCTAGCTCCATCGGGACAGGGGCCCCAGATACGCAGTATTTT.

This clonotype was counted between two and nine times. The DNA for the CDR3 is TGTGCCAGCAGTGAAGTTCGATACAATGAGCAGTTCTTC. It codes for CASSEVRYNEQFF. V usage is TRBV2 and J usage is TRBJ2-1; D uncertain. The CDR3 runs to 13 residues. V was shortened by 1 base and J by 4 bases, with 5 bases between the two germline ends. Germline-derived CDR1 and CDR2 are SNHLY and FYNNEI.

The sample holds many counts of this clonotype. The chain couples TRBV7-3 to TRBJ2-2; D is unclear. The CDR3 runs 15 residues. Germline assignment: CDR1 SGHTA and CDR2 FQGTGA. Trimming removed 2 bases at V and 4 bases at J, with 11 bases between. This CDR3 is CASSLVGSSTGELFF. In DNA form, the CDR3 reads TGTGCCAGCAGCTTAGTGGGCAGTTCCACCGGGGAGCTGTTTTTT.

This clonotype was counted a few times. The V gene is TRBV5-1, the J gene TRBJ2-3; D gene ambiguous. Trimming removed 4 bases at V and 6 bases at J, with 12 bases between. CDR3 length equals 13 residues. Germline loops: CDR1 SGHRS, CDR2 YFSETQ. CDR3 protein: CASSTTHIDTQYF. The CDR3 nucleotides read TGCGCCAGCAGCACTACCCATATCGATACGCAGTATTTT.

CDR3 DNA sequence: TGCGCCAGCAGCTCGGGACATGGGCAAGAGACCCAGTACTTC. It specifies CASSSGHGQETQYF. This chain connects TRBV5-1 to TRBJ2-5; tentative D call: TRBD1 (6 bases). From germline, CDR1 is SGHRS and CDR2 YFSETQ. This CDR3 has 14 residues. V was pared by 3 bases and J by 2 bases, with 11 bases between.

In this sample, this clonotype turned up a few times. The J gene is TRBJ1-2, the V gene TRBV7-2; perhaps TRBD1 as D (6 bases). Germline-derived CDR1 and CDR2 are SGHTA and FQGNSA. Trimming took 3 bases from V and 4 from J, leaving 15 bases between them. The CDR3 has 15 residues. CDR3 DNA: TGTGCCAGCAGCTTGGGAATAGGGGGTCTCTATGGCTACACCTTC. It yields the protein CASSLGIGGLYGYTF.

The V call is TRBV2, the J call TRBJ2-2; 10 nucleotides line up with TRBD1. The V gene's germline CDR1 is SNHLY and CDR2 FYNNEI. The CDR3 spans 15 residues. The J segment lost 8 bases and the V segment lost 8 bases, leaving 11 bases of the junction unmatched. CDR3 protein: CASRGRDRGPGELFF. The CDR3 DNA reads as TGTGCCAGCCGAGGCCGGGACAGGGGTCCTGGGGAGCTGTTTTTT.

The chain carries TRBV27 and TRBJ1-1; 8 nucleotides agree with TRBD1. Losses at the gene ends were 6 bases for V and 10 bases for J; bases not matched to a gene: 4. CDR3 size: 11 residues. The V gene's germline CDR1 is MNHEY and CDR2 SMNVEV (reference sequence). The CDR3 sequence: CASRSTGGAFF. The DNA for the CDR3 is TGTGCCAGCAGAAGTACAGGGGGAGCTTTCTTT.

This clonotype was observed a handful of times. This rearrangement joins TRBV7-3 to TRBJ2-7, with a possible D match to TRBD2 (5 bases). V lost 0 bases and J 4 bases, leaving 13 bases between the germline ends. CDR3 length: 15 residues. Germline V lookup: CDR1 SGHTA, CDR2 FQGTGA. The CDR3 DNA reads TGTGCCAGCAGCTTAACCTCGGACTGGAGGTACGAGCAGTACTTC. Amino acid sequence: CASSLTSDWRYEQYF.